The rows below give T cell receptor beta chains drawn from one sample of a study of T cell responses to AZD1222 COVID-19 vaccine. Generated by immunoSEQ multiplex PCR, the TCRdb table keeps only in-frame clones and is missing some. The profile covers some 150,000 clones, with around nine tenths appearing a single time and roughly 1.7% taken by the ten largest. The material was peripheral blood, obtained on day 0 of AZD1222 vaccination. These receptors came from an adult in good health. CDR3s include the opening cysteine and the closing phenylalanine or tryptophan. D genes are given only for firm matches. Rows give clone size only sometimes, using once, few, many, or a class for an expanded clone.

TRBV10-3	13	.	TRBJ2-3	once	TGTGCCGCCGGCCTCGGGACCACAGATACGCAGTATTTT	CAAGLGTTDTQYF
TRBV6-2/TRBV6-3	15	.	TRBJ2-5	.	TGTGCCAGCAGTTACTCGTTTAGGGGGGCGGGAACCCAGTACTTC	CASSYSFRGAGTQYF
TRBV7-2	17	.	TRBJ1-5	.	TGTGCCAGCAGCTCCCTAACCGACATTGCCAGCAATCAGCCCCAGCATTTT	CASSSLTDIASNQPQHF
TRBV5-1	16	TRBD1	TRBJ2-1	.	TGCGCCAGCAGTAATGCCGGGACAGGGCTAAGCAATGAGCAGTTCTTC	CASSNAGTGLSNEQFF
TRBV28	15	.	TRBJ1-2	.	TGTGCCAGCAGTTTATATGGGGGGCCCAACTATGGCTACACCTTC	CASSLYGGPNYGYTF
TRBV19	12	.	TRBJ1-1	.	TGTGCCAGTAGGACAGGTAACACTGAAGCTTTCTTT	CASRTGNTEAFF
TRBV6-5	14	.	TRBJ1-5	.	TGTGCCAGCCGACTGATCCCCAGCAATCAGCCCCAGCATTTT	CASRLIPSNQPQHF
TRBV27	16	.	TRBJ1-6	.	TGTGCCAGCAGCCTCGGGTCGGGAACCCCCAATTCACCCCTCCACTTT	CASSLGSGTPNSPLHF
TRBV6-2/TRBV6-3	13	.	TRBJ2-7	.	TGTGCCAGCAGTCTGACCTTCTCCTACGAGCAGTACTTC	CASSLTFSYEQYF
TRBV20-1	11	.	TRBJ1-2	few	TGCAGTGCTAAGAGTGACTATGGCTACACCTTC	CSAKSDYGYTF
TRBV10-3	13	TRBD2	TRBJ2-7	.	TGTGCCACACGGGGACTAGTAGAGGGGGAGCAGTACTTC	CATRGLVEGEQYF
TRBV5-1	13	.	TRBJ1-2	.	TGCGCCAGCAGCTTGGAAGGGGATCATGGCTACACCTTC	CASSLEGDHGYTF
TRBV28	17	.	TRBJ2-6	.	TGTGCCAGCAGTCCCCGTCGCCGGAACTCTGGGGCCAACGTCCTGACTTTC	CASSPRRRNSGANVLTF
TRBV7-2	19	TRBD1	TRBJ2-1	.	TGTGCCAGCAGCATCGGACAGGGGGGGCATTTAGCAGGTTACAATGAGCAGTTCTTC	CASSIGQGGHLAGYNEQFF